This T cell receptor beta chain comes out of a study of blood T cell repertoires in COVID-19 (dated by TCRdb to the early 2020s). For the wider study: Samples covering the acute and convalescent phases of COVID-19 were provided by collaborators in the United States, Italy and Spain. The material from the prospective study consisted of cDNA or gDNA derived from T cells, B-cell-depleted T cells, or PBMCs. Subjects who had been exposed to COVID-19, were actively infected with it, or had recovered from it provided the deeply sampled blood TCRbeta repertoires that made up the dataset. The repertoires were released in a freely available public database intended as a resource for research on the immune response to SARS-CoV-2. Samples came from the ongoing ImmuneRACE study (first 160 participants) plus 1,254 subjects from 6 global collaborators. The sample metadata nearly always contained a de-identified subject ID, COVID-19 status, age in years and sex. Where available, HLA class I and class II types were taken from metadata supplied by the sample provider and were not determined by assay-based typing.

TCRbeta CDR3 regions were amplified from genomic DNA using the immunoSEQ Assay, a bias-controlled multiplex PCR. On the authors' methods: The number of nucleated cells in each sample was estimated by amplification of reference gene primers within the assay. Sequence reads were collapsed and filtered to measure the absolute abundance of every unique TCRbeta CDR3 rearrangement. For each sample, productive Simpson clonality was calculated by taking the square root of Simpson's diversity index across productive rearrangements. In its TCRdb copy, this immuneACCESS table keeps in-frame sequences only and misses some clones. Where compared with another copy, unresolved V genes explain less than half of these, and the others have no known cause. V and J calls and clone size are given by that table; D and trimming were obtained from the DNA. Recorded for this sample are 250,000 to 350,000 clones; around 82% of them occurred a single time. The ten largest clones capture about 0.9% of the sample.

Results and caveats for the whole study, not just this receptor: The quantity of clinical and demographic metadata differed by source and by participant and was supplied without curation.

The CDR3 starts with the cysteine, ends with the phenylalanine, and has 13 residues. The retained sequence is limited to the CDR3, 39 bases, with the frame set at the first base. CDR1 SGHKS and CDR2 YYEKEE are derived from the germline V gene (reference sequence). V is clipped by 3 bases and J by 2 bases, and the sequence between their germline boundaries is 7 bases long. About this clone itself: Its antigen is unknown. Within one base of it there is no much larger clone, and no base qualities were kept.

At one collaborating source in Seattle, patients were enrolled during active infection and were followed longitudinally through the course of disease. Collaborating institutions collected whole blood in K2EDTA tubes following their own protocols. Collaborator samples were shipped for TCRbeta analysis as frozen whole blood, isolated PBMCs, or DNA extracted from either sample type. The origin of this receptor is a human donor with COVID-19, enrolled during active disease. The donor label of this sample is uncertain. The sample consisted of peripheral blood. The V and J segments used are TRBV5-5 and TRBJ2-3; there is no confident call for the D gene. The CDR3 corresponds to CASSSVITDTQYF. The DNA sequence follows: TGTGCCAGCAGCTCAGTAATCACAGATACGCAGTATTTT.